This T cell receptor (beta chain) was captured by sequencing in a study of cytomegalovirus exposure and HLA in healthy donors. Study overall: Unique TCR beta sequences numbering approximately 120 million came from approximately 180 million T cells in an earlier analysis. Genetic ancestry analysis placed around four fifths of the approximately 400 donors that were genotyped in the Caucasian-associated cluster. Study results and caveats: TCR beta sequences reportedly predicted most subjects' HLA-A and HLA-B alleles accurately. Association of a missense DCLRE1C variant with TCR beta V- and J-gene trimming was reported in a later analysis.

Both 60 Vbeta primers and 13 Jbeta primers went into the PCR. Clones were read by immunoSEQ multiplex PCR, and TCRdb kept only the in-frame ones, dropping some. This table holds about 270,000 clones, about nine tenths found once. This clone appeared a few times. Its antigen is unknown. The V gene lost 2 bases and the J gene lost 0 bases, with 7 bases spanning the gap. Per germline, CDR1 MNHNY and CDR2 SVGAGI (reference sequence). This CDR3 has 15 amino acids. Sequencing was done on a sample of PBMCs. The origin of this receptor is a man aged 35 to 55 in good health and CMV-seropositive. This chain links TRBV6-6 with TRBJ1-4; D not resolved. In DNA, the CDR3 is TGTGCCAGCAGTTACGATCAGTCAACTAATGAAAAACTGTTTTTT. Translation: CASSYDQSTNEKLFF.